This T cell receptor (beta chain) was captured in a study of blood T cell repertoires in COVID-19. Produced via immunoSEQ multiplex PCR; TCRdb's table is partial and in-frame only. The sample carries about 400,000 clones, approximately 85% recorded once. Germline-derived CDR1 and CDR2 are MGHRA and YSYEKL. V was pared by 2 bases and J by 10 bases, with 17 bases between. The CDR3 contains 14 residues. The chain carries TRBV4-1 and TRBJ1-1, with a weak D call TRBD1 (5 bases). Sequenced: PBMCs or T cells enriched from blood (not recorded which). This receptor was taken from a woman in her forties with acute COVID-19. The CDR3 reads CASSQLGASRGAFF. CDR3 bases: TGCGCCAGCAGCCAATTAGGGGCGTCGAGAGGAGCTTTCTTT.